The TCR beta chain described here comes from a study of T cells in Graves' hyperthyroidism and ophthalmopathy. Overall study results and limits: The blood repertoire included most of the expanded thyroid clonotypes above 0.001.

RNA transcripts served as the template for amplifying TCR beta CDR3 regions. Researchers ran a first-round RT-PCR on the TCR CDR3 using the HTBI primer set. TCRdb ran MiXCR on the multiplex PCR reads and lists one entry per CDR3 protein. Here the sample spans about 350,000 distinct CDR3 sequences, less than 20% being singletons. This CDR3 region has 15 residues. The ends lost 3 bases at V and 3 bases at J; junction bases unmatched: 3. The germline V gene encodes CDR1 SGHAT and CDR2 FQDESV (reference sequence). This clonotype was recorded many times. Its antigen remains unidentified. Material: blood. V and J are TRBV11-1 and TRBJ2-2, with 8 bases fitting TRBD1. The sequence derives from a woman aged 40 to 50 with Graves' ophthalmopathy. The CDR3 coding sequence is TGTGCCAGCAGCTTTACAGGGGGATACACCGGGGAGCTGTTTTTT. Translated: CASSFTGGYTGELFF. The whole variable domain, filled in from reference TRBV11-1 and TRBJ2-2, reads EAEVAQSPRYKITEKSQAVAFWCDPISGHATLYWYRQILGQGPELLVQFQDESVVDDSQLPKDRFSAERLKGVDSTLKIQPAELGDSAMYLCASSFTGGYTGELFFGEGSRLTVL.